This T cell receptor beta chain was retrieved from a study of T cell responses to AZD1222 COVID-19 vaccine. The data were produced by immunoSEQ multiplex PCR, yet TCRdb's version contains in-frame clones alone and is incomplete. Of 150,000 to 200,000 clones in the sample, around 92% were seen once. The germline gives CDR1 MNHEY, CDR2 SMNVEV (reference sequence). Germline trimming cut 7 bases from V and 5 bases from J; bases unmatched to any gene: 6. The CDR3 spans 13 residues. This specimen consisted of peripheral blood, obtained on day 0 of AZD1222 vaccination. The rearrangement links TRBV27 to TRBJ1-2; 8 positions agree with TRBD1. The clonotype originates from an adult in good health. Here the CDR3 reads CASTAQGGYGYTF. Written as DNA, the CDR3 is TGTGCCAGCACGGCACAGGGGGGATATGGCTACACCTTC.